This TCR beta chain was recorded in a study of siplizumab effects on memory and regulatory T cells. Study outcomes and limitations: Treg origin accounted for an average of around 67% of mappable alloreactive CD4+ clones with siplizumab and 25% to 30% in controls.

Only in-frame clones appear in the TCRdb table, and some are missing; sequencing was by immunoSEQ multiplex PCR. The sample contains under 150,000 clones, less than 95% of which appear only once. As concerns this clone: What it binds is unknown.

The sequenced material came from non-Treg CD4+ T cells sorted from blood. The clonotype originates from a human donor in good health.

The CDR3 sequence is CASSGLYGYTF. As DNA, the CDR3 is TGTGCCAGCAGTGGGCTTTACGGCTACACCTTC. V and J are TRBV25-1 and TRBJ1-2; unclear D gene. Germline loops: CDR1 MGHDK, CDR2 SYGVNS. The CDR3 sequence is 11 residues long. Trimming shortened V by 4 bases and J by 8 bases, and 8 bases separated the two germline ends.